The next 18 T cell receptor beta chains were all read from a single sample in a study of cytomegalovirus exposure and HLA in healthy donors. The PCR ran on 60 Vbeta and 13 Jbeta primers. Produced via immunoSEQ multiplex PCR; TCRdb's table is partial and in-frame only. The data show 75,000 to 100,000 clones, approximately 72% seen once. Sample: PBMCs. The receptors were sampled from a woman in her 70s in good health and CMV-seropositive.

The rearrangement uses TRBV7-3 and TRBJ1-3; perhaps TRBD1 as D (5 bases). Germline V gene sequence: CDR1 SGHTA, CDR2 FQGTGA. The V and J ends lost 2 bases and 4 bases respectively, with 9 bases between them. This CDR3 comprises 14 residues. The CDR3, as DNA: TGTGCCAGCAGCTTACAGGGAGGGGGAAACACCATATATTTT. The encoded protein is CASSLQGGGNTIYF.

This chain uses TRBV4-2 with TRBJ2-7; 9 bases map to TRBD1. The length of the CDR3 is 17 residues. J lost 0 bases, V lost 2 bases, and 8 bases had no gene match. Germline V CDR1 and CDR2: LGHNA, YNFKEQ. DNA of the CDR3: TGTGCCAGCAGCCAAATGAGTCAGGGACAGGGCTCCTACGAGCAGTACTTC. Its translation: CASSQMSQGQGSYEQYF.

The chain is built from TRBV19 and TRBJ1-4, with D maybe TRBD1 (5 bases). Germline CDR1 is LNHDA and CDR2 is SQIVND (reference sequence). Trimming took off 7 bases at V and 6 bases at J, with 9 bases between the two ends. The CDR3 totals 12 residues. The CDR3 nucleotides read TGTGCCAGTATGGGGACTTATGAAAAACTGTTTTTT. It encodes CASMGTYEKLFF.

J is TRBJ1-4 and V is TRBV6-5; D possibly corresponds to TRBD1 (6 bases). The V end was cut by 5 bases, the J end by 0 bases, with 7 bases between. The CDR3 has 14 residues. Germline lookup yields CDR1 MNHEY and CDR2 SVGAGI. DNA of the CDR3: TGTGCCAGCAGTCGGACAGCAACTAATGAAAAACTGTTTTTT. It is translated as CASSRTATNEKLFF.

This clone occurred once. V and J are TRBV5-1 and TRBJ2-3, with 16 bases matching TRBD2. The trim removed 3 bases at V and 0 bases at J, leaving 7 bases unmatched. CDR1 is SGHRS and CDR2 is YFSETQ in the germline V gene. This CDR3 has 19 residues. CDR3 sequence (DNA): TGCGCCAGCAGCTCGGGACTAGCGGGAGGGCTCGCTAGCACAGATACGCAGTATTTT. Protein: CASSSGLAGGLASTDTQYF.

The chain has TRBV5-4 and TRBJ1-2; a possible D gene is TRBD1 (6 bases). The CDR3 has 14 residues. Trimming removed 4 bases from V and 6 bases from J, with 16 bases in between. Germline CDR1 SGHNT, CDR2 YYREEE (reference sequence). The CDR3 region is CASSLQDSLDGYTF. The CDR3 DNA follows: TGTGCCAGCAGCCTTCAGGACAGCCTGGATGGCTACACCTTC.

The rearrangement joins TRBV4-3 to TRBJ1-6, with 8 bases matching TRBD1. V lost 1 base and J lost 8; bases outside the gene matches: 4. The V gene's germline CDR1 is LGHNA and CDR2 YSLEER. The CDR3 is 15 amino acids. CDR3 bases: TGCGCCAGCAGCCAAGGGGAACAGGGGGATTCACCCCTCCACTTT. Translating gives CASSQGEQGDSPLHF.

This clone was found once. The chain recombines TRBV11-2 with TRBJ2-7, with a tentative D call TRBD1 (6 bases). The CDR3 covers 13 residues. Deletions cut 8 bases from V and 5 bases from J, with 16 bases between. Germline V lookup: CDR1 SGHAT, CDR2 FQNNGV. The CDR3 loop is CASATGIIHEQYF. The CDR3 region has the DNA TGTGCCAGCGCGACAGGTATTATCCACGAGCAGTACTTC. Combining the CDR3 with reference TRBV11-2 and TRBJ2-7 gives the whole variable domain EAGVAQSPRYKIIEKRQSVAFWCNPISGHATLYWYQQILGQGPKLLIQFQNNGVVDDSQLPKDRFSAERLKGVDSTLKIQPAKLEDSAVYLCASATGIIHEQYFGPGTRLTVT.

This clone was counted only a few times. The V and J genes are TRBV28 and TRBJ1-2; D unresolved. The germline CDR1 and CDR2 sequences are MDHEN and SYDVKM. The germline V and J ends were trimmed by 10 bases and 5 bases, with 17 bases remaining between them. The CDR3 extends over 13 amino acids. CDR3 coding DNA: TGTGCCATCCAGAGTTCTGCAGGTTATGGCTACACCTTC. As protein: CAIQSSAGYGYTF.

The chain links TRBV5-1 to TRBJ1-6; 9 bases fit TRBD1. This CDR3 comprises 15 residues. Germline CDR1 reads SGHRS; CDR2 reads YFSETQ. J was trimmed by 8 bases and V by 5 bases; bases with no gene match: 8. CDR3 protein: CASRSRDRVDSPLHF. CDR3 DNA: TGCGCCAGCAGGTCCCGGGACAGGGTTGATTCACCCCTCCACTTT.

V gene TRBV7-2 combines with J gene TRBJ2-7; the D gene is possibly TRBD2 (5 bases). In germline, CDR1 is SGHTA, CDR2 FQGNSA. The CDR3 covers 14 residues. The V gene lost 5 bases and the J gene lost 6 bases, with 17 bases spanning the gap. CDR3 in amino acids: CASSQRRGVGEQYF. The DNA for the CDR3 is TGTGCCAGCAGCCAACGCCGGGGAGTAGGCGAGCAGTACTTC.

The rearrangement joins TRBV18 to TRBJ2-5; possible D gene TRBD2, 5 bases. This CDR3 region has 15 residues. The germline V gene has CDR1 KGHSH and CDR2 LQKENI. V lost 6 bases and J 4 bases, leaving 18 bases between the germline ends. As DNA, the CDR3 is TGTGCCAGCTCCCGCGACTCGGGGTTGGGAGAGACCCAGTACTTC. Protein sequence: CASSRDSGLGETQYF.

This sequence joins TRBV7-2 and TRBJ1-1; the match to TRBD1 covers 7 bases. There are 15 residues in the CDR3. V dropped 5 bases and J dropped 1; count of bases not matched to a gene: 7. The germline gives CDR1 SGHTA, CDR2 FQGNSA. As DNA, the CDR3 is TGTGCCAGCAGCATCACCGGGACAGCGAACACTGAAGCTTTCTTT. Amino acid sequence: CASSITGTANTEAFF. Using reference TRBV7-2 and TRBJ1-1 for the parts outside the CDR3, the full variable domain is GAGVSQSPSNKVTEKGKDVELRCDPISGHTALYWYRQSLGQGLEFLIYFQGNSAPDKSGLPSDRFSAERTGGSVSTLTIQRTQQEDSAVYLCASSITGTANTEAFFGQGTRLTVV.

This sequence joins TRBV5-1 and TRBJ2-2; weak D call: TRBD1 (5 bases). The CDR3 covers 15 residues. Trimming removed 2 bases from V and 4 bases from J, with 12 bases in between. The germline V gene has CDR1 SGHRS and CDR2 YFSETQ. The CDR3 sequence: CASSLPRVRTGELFF. The DNA of the CDR3 is TGCGCCAGCAGCTTACCCAGGGTCCGCACCGGGGAGCTGTTTTTT. The whole variable domain, filled in from reference TRBV5-1 and TRBJ2-2, reads KAGVTQTPRYLIKTRGQQVTLSCSPISGHRSVSWYQQTPGQGLQFLFEYFSETQRNKGNFPGRFSGRQFSNSRSEMNVSTLELGDSALYLCASSLPRVRTGELFFGEGSRLTVL.

J is TRBJ2-3 and V is TRBV27, with D perhaps matching TRBD2 (5 bases). CDR3 length: 13 amino acids. Trimming left V 6 bases short and J 4 bases short, with 11 bases between. Germline V gene sequence: CDR1 MNHEY, CDR2 SMNVEV (reference sequence). The CDR3 DNA is TGTGCCAGCAGGGACTTCGGAGCAGATACGCAGTATTTT. The encoded protein is CASRDFGADTQYF.

In this sample, this clone turned up once. V gene TRBV30 combines with J gene TRBJ2-2, with D unresolved. The germline V and J ends were trimmed by 3 bases and 3 bases, with 8 bases remaining between them. The germline gives CDR1 GTSNPN, CDR2 SVGIG (reference sequence). The CDR3 runs 13 residues. DNA for the CDR3: TGTGCCTGGAGGTACAGAGACACCGGGGAGCTGTTTTTT. Protein sequence: CAWRYRDTGELFF.

The gene calls are TRBV5-1 and TRBJ1-2, with a possible D match to TRBD1 (5 bases). Looked up from germline, CDR1 is SGHRS and CDR2 is YFSETQ. The CDR3 spans 15 residues. Trimming removed 4 bases from V and 0 bases from J, with 13 bases in between. CDR3 amino acids: CASSRSGHSNYGYTF. CDR3 in DNA: TGCGCCAGCAGCCGTTCCGGACACTCTAACTATGGCTACACCTTC.

The J gene is TRBJ2-7, the V gene TRBV27, with 8 bases that match TRBD1. Trimming took 5 bases from V and 2 from J; bases not matched to a gene: 11. Germline lookup yields CDR1 MNHEY and CDR2 SMNVEV (reference sequence). This CDR3 has 16 amino acids. The CDR3 DNA reads TGTGCCAGCAGTCAAAATACCGGGACAGGCCCCTACGAGCAGTACTTC. This translates into CASSQNTGTGPYEQYF.